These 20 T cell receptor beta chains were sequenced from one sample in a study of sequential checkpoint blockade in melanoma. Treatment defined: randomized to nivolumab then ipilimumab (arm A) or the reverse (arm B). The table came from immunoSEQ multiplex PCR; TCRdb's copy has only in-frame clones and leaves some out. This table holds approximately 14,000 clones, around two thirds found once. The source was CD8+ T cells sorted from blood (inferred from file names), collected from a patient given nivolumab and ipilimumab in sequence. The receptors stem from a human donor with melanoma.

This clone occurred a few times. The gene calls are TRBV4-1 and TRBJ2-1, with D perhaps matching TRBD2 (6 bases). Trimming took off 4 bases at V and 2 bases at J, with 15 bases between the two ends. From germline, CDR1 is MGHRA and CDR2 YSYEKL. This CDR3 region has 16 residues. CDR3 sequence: CASSPTSLVTYNEQFF. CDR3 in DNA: TGCGCCAGCAGCCCGACTAGTCTGGTCACCTACAATGAGCAGTTCTTC.

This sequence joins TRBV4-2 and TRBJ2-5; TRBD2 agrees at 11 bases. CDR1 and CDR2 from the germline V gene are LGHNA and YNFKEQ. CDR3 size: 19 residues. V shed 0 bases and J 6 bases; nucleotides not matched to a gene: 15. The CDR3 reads CASSQEPPGSGGAVKTQYF. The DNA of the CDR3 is TGTGCCAGCAGCCAAGAACCGCCCGGTAGCGGGGGGGCGGTAAAGACCCAGTACTTC.

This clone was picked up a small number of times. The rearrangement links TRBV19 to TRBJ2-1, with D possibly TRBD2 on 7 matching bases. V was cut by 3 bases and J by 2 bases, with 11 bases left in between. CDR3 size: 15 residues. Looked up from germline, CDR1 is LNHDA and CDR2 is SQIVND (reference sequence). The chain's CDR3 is CASSIRGATYNEQFF. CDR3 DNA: TGTGCCAGTAGTATTCGGGGGGCCACCTACAATGAGCAGTTCTTC.

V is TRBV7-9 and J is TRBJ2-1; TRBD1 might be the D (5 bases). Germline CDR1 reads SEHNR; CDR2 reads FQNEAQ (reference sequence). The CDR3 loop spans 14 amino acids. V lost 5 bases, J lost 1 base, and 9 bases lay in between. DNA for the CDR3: TGTGCCAGCAGCACGACAGCGTCCTACAATGAGCAGTTCTTC. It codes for CASSTTASYNEQFF. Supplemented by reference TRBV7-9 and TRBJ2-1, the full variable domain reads DTGVSQNPRHKITKRGQNVTFRCDPISEHNRLYWYRQTLGQGPEFLTYFQNEAQLEKSRLLSDRFSAERPKGSFSTLEIQRTEQGDSAMYLCASSTTASYNEQFFGPGTRLTVL.

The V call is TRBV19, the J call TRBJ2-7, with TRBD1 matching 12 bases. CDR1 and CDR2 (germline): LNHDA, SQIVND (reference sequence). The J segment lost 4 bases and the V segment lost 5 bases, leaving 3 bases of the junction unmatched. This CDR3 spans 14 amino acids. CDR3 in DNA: TGTGCCAGTAGTGTGGGACAGGGGGCTTACGAGCAGTACTTC. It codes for CASSVGQGAYEQYF.

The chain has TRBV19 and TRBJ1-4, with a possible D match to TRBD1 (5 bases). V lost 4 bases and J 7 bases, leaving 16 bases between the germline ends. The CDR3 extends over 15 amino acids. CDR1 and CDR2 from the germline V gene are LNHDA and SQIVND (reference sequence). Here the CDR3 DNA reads TGTGCCAGTAGTAGAGTACGGACATTAGGTGAAAAACTGTTTTTT. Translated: CASSRVRTLGEKLFF. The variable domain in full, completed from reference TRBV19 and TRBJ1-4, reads DGGITQSPKYLFRKEGQNVTLSCEQNLNHDAMYWYRQDPGQGLRLIYYSQIVNDFQKGDIAEGYSVSREKKESFPLTVTSAQKNPTAFYLCASSRVRTLGEKLFFGSGTQLSVL.

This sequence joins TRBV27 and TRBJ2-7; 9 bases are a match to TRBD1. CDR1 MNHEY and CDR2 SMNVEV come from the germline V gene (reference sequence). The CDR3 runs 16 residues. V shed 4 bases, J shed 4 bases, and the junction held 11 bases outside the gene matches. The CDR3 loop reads CASSSRTGTGWYEQYF. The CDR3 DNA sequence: TGTGCCAGCAGTTCGAGGACCGGGACAGGGTGGTACGAGCAGTACTTC.

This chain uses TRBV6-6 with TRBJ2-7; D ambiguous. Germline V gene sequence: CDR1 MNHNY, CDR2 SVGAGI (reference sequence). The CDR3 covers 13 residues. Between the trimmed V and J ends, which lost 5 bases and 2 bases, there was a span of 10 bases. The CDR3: CASSIQAAYEQYF. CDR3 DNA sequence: TGTGCCAGCAGTATCCAGGCTGCCTACGAGCAGTACTTC.

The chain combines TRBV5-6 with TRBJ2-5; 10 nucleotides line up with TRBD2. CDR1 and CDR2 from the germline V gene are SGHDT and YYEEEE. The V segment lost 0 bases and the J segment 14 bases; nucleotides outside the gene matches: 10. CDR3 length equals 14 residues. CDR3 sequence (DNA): TGTGCCAGCAGCTTGGAACTAGCGGGGTTCCCCCCCTACTTC. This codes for CASSLELAGFPPYF.

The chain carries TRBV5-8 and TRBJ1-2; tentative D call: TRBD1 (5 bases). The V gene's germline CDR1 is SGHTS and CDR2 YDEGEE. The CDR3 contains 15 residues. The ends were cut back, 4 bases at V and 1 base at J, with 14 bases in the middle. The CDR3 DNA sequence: TGTGCCAGCAGCCCCCCTTGGGGGGTTAACTATGGCTACACCTTC. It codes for CASSPPWGVNYGYTF.

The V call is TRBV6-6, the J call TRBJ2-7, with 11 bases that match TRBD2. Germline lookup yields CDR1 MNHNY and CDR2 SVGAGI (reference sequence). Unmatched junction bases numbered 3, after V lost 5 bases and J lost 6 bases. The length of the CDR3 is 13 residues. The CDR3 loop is CASSTGLAGEQYF. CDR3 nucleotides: TGTGCCAGCAGTACCGGACTAGCGGGCGAGCAGTACTTC.

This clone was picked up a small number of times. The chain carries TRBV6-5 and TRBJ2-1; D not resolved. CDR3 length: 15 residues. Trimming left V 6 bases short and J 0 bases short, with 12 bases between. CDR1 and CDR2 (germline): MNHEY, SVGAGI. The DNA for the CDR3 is TGTGCCAGCAGCAGAATACCCAGCTCCTACAATGAGCAGTTCTTC. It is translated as CASSRIPSSYNEQFF.

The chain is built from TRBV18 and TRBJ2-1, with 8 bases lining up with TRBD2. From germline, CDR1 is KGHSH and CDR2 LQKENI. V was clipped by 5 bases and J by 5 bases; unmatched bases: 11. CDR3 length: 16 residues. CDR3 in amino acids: CASSSKRGGSDNEQFF. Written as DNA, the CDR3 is TGTGCCAGCTCATCGAAACGGGGGGGGTCCGACAATGAGCAGTTCTTC.

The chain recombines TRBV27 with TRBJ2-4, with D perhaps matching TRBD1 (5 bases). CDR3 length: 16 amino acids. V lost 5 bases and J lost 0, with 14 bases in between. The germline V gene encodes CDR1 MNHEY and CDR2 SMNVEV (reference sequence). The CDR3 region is CASSQGAALAKNIQYF. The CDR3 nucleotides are TGTGCCAGCAGTCAAGGGGCAGCCCTAGCCAAAAACATTCAGTACTTC.

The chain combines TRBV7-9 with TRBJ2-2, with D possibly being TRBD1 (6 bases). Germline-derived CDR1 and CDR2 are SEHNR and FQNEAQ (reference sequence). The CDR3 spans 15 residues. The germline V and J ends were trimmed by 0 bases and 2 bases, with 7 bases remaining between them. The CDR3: CASSLAQGNTGELFF. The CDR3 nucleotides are TGTGCCAGCAGCTTAGCACAGGGAAACACCGGGGAGCTGTTTTTT.

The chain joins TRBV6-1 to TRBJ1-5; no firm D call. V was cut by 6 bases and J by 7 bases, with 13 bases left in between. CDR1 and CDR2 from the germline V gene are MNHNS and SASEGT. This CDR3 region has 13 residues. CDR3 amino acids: CASSYLLPQPQHF. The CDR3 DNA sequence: TGTGCCAGCAGCTACCTCCTTCCACAGCCCCAGCATTTT.

The DNA of the CDR3 is TGTGCCAGCAGTTCGAGGACCGGGACAGGGTGGTACGAGCAGTACTTC. Its translation is CASSSRTGTGWYEQYF. The J gene is TRBJ2-5, the V gene TRBV27, with 9 nucleotides matching TRBD1. The closer fit of TRBJ2-7 to the DNA end suggests the J call may be wrong. There are 16 residues in the CDR3. The V gene's germline CDR1 is MNHEY and CDR2 SMNVEV (reference sequence).

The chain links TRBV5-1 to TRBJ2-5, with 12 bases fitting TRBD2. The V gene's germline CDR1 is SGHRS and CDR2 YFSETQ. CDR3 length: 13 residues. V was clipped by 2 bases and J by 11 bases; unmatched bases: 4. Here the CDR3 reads CASSFRLAGEQYF. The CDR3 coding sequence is TGCGCCAGCAGCTTTAGACTAGCGGGAGAGCAGTACTTC.

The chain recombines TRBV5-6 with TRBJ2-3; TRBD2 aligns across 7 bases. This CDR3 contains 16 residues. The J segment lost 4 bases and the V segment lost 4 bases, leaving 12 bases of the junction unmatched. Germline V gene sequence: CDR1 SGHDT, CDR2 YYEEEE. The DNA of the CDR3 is TGTGCCAGCAGCCAAGAAGCGGGAAGGGTGGCAGATACGCAGTATTTT. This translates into CASSQEAGRVADTQYF.

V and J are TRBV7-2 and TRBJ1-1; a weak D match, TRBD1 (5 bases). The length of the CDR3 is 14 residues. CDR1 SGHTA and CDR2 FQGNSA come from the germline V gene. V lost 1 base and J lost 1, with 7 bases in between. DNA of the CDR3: TGTGCCAGCAGCTTAGTCGGGGGGAACACTGAAGCTTTCTTT. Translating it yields CASSLVGGNTEAFF.